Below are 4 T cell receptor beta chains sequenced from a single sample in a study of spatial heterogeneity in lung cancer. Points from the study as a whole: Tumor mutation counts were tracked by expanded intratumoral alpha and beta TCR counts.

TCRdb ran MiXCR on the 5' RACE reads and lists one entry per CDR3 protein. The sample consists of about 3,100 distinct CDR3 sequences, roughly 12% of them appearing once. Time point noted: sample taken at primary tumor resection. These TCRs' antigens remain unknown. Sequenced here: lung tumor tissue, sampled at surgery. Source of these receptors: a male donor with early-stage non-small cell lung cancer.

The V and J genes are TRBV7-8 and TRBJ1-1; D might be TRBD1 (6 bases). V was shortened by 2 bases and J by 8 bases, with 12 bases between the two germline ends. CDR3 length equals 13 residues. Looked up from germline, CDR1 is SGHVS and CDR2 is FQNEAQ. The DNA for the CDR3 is TGTGCCAGCAGCTTACGGGACAAAAGGGAAGCTTTCTTT. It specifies CASSLRDKREAFF.

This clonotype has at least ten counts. This CDR3 is CSAGGGNNEQFF. The CDR3 region has the DNA TGCAGCGCCGGAGGGGGTAACAATGAGCAGTTCTTC. V is TRBV29-1 and J is TRBJ2-1; D may be TRBD1 or TRBD2 (6 bases each). CDR1 is SQVTM and CDR2 is ANQGSEA in the germline V gene. V gave up 7 bases and J gave up 5 bases, with 12 bases separating them. This CDR3 comprises 12 residues.

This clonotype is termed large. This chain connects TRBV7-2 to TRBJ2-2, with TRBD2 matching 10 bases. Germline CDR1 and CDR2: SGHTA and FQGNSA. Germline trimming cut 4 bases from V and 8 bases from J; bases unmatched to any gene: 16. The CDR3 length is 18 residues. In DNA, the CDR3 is TGTGCCAGCAGCTCCCCACGACATAGCGGGGGGTTTTCGGGGGAGCTGTTTTTT. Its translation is CASSSPRHSGGFSGELFF.

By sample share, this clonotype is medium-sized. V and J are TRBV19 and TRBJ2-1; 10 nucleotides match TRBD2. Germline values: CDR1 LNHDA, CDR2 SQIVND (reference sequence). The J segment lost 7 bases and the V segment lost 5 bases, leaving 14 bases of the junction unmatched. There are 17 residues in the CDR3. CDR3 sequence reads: CASSPPLGQRGGNEQFF. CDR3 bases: TGTGCCAGTAGTCCCCCCCTAGGCCAGCGGGGGGGTAATGAGCAGTTCTTC. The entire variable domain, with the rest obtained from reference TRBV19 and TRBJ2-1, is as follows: DGGITQSPKYLFRKEGQNVTLSCEQNLNHDAMYWYRQDPGQGLRLIYYSQIVNDFQKGDIAEGYSVSREKKESFPLTVTSAQKNPTAFYLCASSPPLGQRGGNEQFFGPGTRLTVL.